This TCR beta chain originates from a study of T cells in localized non-small cell lung cancer. Findings and limits, study-wide: Among blood samples, higher T cell density accompanied longer overall survival. Median detection of top 100 tumor clones in adjacent lung was about 60 clones. Uninvolved adjacent lung, not tumor, had the highest T cell clonality.

Germline lookup yields CDR1 KGHSH and CDR2 LQKENI. This CDR3 is built from 16 residues. V was clipped by 3 bases and J by 3 bases; unmatched bases: 5. Concerning this clone: Its antigen is currently unknown.

Using immunoSEQ multiplex PCR, the repertoire was profiled, and TCRdb retains in-frame clones only, with some absent. The table shows under 55,000 clones, with about three quarters occurring only once. Sequencing used PBMCs, obtained before any cancer treatment. The chain carries TRBV18 and TRBJ2-1; 10 bases match TRBD1. This sequence was found in a woman between 35 and 70 years old with stage II lung adenocarcinoma. CDR3 sequence (DNA): TGTGCCAGCTCACCTCCCGGGACAGGGGTCTACAATGAGCAGTTCTTC. It specifies CASSPPGTGVYNEQFF.